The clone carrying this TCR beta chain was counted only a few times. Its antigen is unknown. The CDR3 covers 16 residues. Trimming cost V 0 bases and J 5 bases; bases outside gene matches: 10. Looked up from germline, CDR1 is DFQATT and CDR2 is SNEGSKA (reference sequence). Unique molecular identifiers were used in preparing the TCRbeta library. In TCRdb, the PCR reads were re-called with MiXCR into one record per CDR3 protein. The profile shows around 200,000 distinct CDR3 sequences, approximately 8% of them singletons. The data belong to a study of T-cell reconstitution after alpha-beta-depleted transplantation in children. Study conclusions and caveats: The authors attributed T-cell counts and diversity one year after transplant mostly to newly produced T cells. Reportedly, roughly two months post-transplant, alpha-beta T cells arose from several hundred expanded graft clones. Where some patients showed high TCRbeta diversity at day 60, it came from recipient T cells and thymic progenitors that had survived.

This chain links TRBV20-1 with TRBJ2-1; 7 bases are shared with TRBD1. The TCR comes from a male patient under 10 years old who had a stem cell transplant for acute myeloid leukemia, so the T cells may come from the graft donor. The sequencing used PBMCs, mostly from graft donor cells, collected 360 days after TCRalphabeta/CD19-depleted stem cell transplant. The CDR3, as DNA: TGCAGTGCTAGAGACCAAGGACAGGTCACCCACAATGAGCAGTTCTTC. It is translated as CSARDQGQVTHNEQFF.